This T cell receptor beta chain was identified in a study of blood T cell repertoires in COVID-19 (dated by TCRdb to the early 2020s). With regard to the full study: The collaborator samples originated in the United States, Italy and Spain and spanned the acute and convalescent phases of COVID-19. The material from the prospective study consisted of cDNA or gDNA derived from T cells, B-cell-depleted T cells, or PBMCs. Subjects who had been exposed to COVID-19, were actively infected with it, or had recovered from it provided the deeply sampled blood TCRbeta repertoires that made up the dataset. The repertoires were made available in a free public database intended to serve as a resource for research on the immune response to SARS-CoV-2. Samples were obtained from the ongoing ImmuneRACE study (first 160 participants) and from about 1,300 subjects provided by 6 global collaborators. A de-identified subject ID, COVID-19 status, age in years and sex were almost always included in the sample metadata. Where HLA class I and class II types were available, the types were taken from metadata supplied by the sample provider, not from assay-based typing. The paper as a whole reports these results and caveats: The quantity of clinical and demographic metadata differed by source and by participant and was supplied without curation.

In Seattle, one collaborating source enrolled patients while the infection was active and tracked those patients longitudinally over the course of disease. Each collaborating institution followed its own protocols to collect whole blood in K2EDTA tubes. For TCRbeta analysis, collaborators shipped samples as frozen whole blood, isolated PBMCs, or DNA extracted from either of those sample types. TCRbeta CDR3 regions were amplified from genomic DNA using the immunoSEQ Assay, a bias-controlled multiplex PCR. The source study handled its data this way. The number of nucleated cells in each sample was estimated from the amplification of reference gene primers within the assay. To quantify the absolute abundance of each unique TCRbeta CDR3 rearrangement, sequence reads were collapsed and filtered. For each sample, productive Simpson clonality was calculated as the square root of Simpson's diversity index over productive rearrangements. Sourced from immuneACCESS, this table was stored by TCRdb with only in-frame sequences that have V and J called. A share of the clones is absent; for the studies checked, an unresolved V gene accounts for under half, and the remainder has no known explanation. V and J calls and clone size are those listed in that table; D and trimming were worked out from the DNA. This sample is represented by roughly 190,000 clones; around 85% of them were singletons. The ten largest account for about a tenth of the sample.

CDR1 and CDR2, per the germline V gene, are SNHLY and FYNNEI. From V the trimming removes 7 bases and from J it removes 5 bases, while the gene matches leave 4 bases of the junction unaccounted for. The CDR3 starts with the cysteine, ends with the phenylalanine, and has 13 residues. Only the CDR3 DNA stays, 39 bases, in frame from base 1. In regard to this clone: No antigen is known for it. No per-base quality is available; no much larger clone lies one base away.

The chain couples TRBV2 to TRBJ1-2; TRBD1 aligns with 10 central bases. The clonotype was recovered from a woman aged 55-69 years with COVID-19, enrolled during active disease. The material sequenced was peripheral blood. The CDR3 amino acid sequence is: CASMRGQGYGYTF. The nucleotide sequence is TGTGCCAGCATGAGGGGACAGGGGTATGGCTACACCTTC.